This T cell receptor beta chain was found in a study of T cell therapy after organ transplantation. In the study overall: Therapy products were autologous CMV-specific T cells, peptide-expanded for roughly two weeks. Patients received a median of 1.92 x 10^8 CMV-specific T cells over 2 to 6 infusions. Up to 6 doses were given at 2-week intervals.

About this clone itself: The antigen is unknown.

Time point described: 4-8 weeks after completion of therapy. These patients had received solid-organ transplants and had drug-resistant or recurrent cytomegalovirus. This CDR3 region has 15 residues. V gave up 4 bases and J gave up 6 bases; unmatched junction bases: 12. Germline assignment: CDR1 SGHKS and CDR2 YYEKEE (reference sequence). Method: immunoSEQ multiplex PCR; TCRdb's copy keeps in-frame clones and lacks some. Of about 6,000 clones in the sample, 74% were seen once. The receptor was isolated from a human patient who had received a solid organ transplant and had CMV disease. Some T cells may arise from the graft donor. The chain combines TRBV5-5 with TRBJ2-5, with 7 nucleotides matching TRBD1. The input for sequencing was CD8+ T cells from blood, taken after autologous CMV-specific T cell therapy. This CDR3 is CASSGTLTGMKTQYF. Here the CDR3 DNA reads TGTGCCAGCAGCGGAACCCTGACAGGGATGAAGACCCAGTACTTC.